This T cell receptor (beta chain) appears in the sequencing data of a study of CD8 T cells in Susac syndrome. RNA totalling about 0.5 to 1 ug underwent reverse transcription with random hexamers. MiXCR was run by TCRdb on the immunoSEQ multiplex PCR reads, yielding one entry per CDR3 protein. The table lists about 82,000 distinct CDR3 sequences, roughly 96% of them singletons. The study sequenced TCR beta in blood CD8+ and CD4+ T cells. CDR1 is DFQATT, CDR2 SNEGSKA, per germline (reference sequence). The V end was cut by 1 base, the J end by 6 bases, with 18 bases between. The CDR3 runs 15 residues. This receptor was obtained from a human donor with Susac syndrome. The sample consisted of CD8+ T cells from PBMCs. The V and J genes are TRBV20-1 and TRBJ1-2, with D perhaps TRBD1 (5 bases). CDR3 DNA sequence: TGCAGTGCTAGAGCCCGGTGGCCTCAAGGGGATGGCTACACCTTC. Translating gives CSARARWPQGDGYTF.